Listed here are 12 T cell receptor beta chains from one sample, sequenced in a study of blood T cell repertoires in COVID-19. Libraries were prepared by immunoSEQ multiplex PCR; TCRdb keeps only in-frame clonotypes and omits some of them. The sample holds more than 200,000 clones, 85% to 90% seen once. Sequenced material: peripheral blood. The receptors were sampled from a man older than 75 with acute or convalescent COVID-19.

This chain connects TRBV27 to TRBJ2-1, with TRBD2 matching over 12 bases. CDR3 length: 14 residues. V shed 5 bases and J 9 bases; nucleotides not matched to a gene: 5. Germline V lookup: CDR1 MNHEY, CDR2 SMNVEV (reference sequence). CDR3 sequence reads: CASSKGLAGGEQFF. For the CDR3, the DNA is TGTGCCAGCAGTAAGGGACTAGCGGGTGGTGAGCAGTTCTTC.

The chain is built from TRBV5-5 and TRBJ1-1; 9 bases fit TRBD1. V was pared by 3 bases and J by 6 bases, with 6 bases of the junction left unmatched. The CDR3 runs to 14 residues. CDR1 is SGHKS and CDR2 is YYEKEE in the germline V gene (reference sequence). CDR3: CASSWTDRGAEAFF. The DNA for the CDR3 is TGTGCCAGCAGCTGGACCGACAGGGGGGCTGAAGCTTTCTTT. Full variable domain (remainder filled in from reference TRBV5-5 and TRBJ1-1): DAGVTQSPTHLIKTRGQQVTLRCSPISGHKSVSWYQQVLGQGPQFIFQYYEKEERGRGNFPDRFSARQFPNYSSELNVNALLLGDSALYLCASSWTDRGAEAFFGQGTRLTVV.

This sequence joins TRBV27 and TRBJ2-7; 7 bases map to TRBD1. The V and J ends lost 5 bases and 0 bases, in that order; junction bases with no gene match: 19. The CDR3 covers 19 residues. CDR1 and CDR2 from the germline V gene are MNHEY and SMNVEV (reference sequence). CDR3 in amino acids: CASSLPPSGQFRSSYEQYF. For the CDR3, the DNA is TGTGCCAGCAGTCTACCTCCTTCGGGACAGTTCAGGAGCTCCTACGAGCAGTACTTC.

This chain uses TRBV6-4 with TRBJ1-2, with TRBD1 identical over 7 bases. Germline V lookup: CDR1 MRHNA, CDR2 SNTAGT. J was trimmed by 7 bases and V by 0 bases; bases with no gene match: 11. The CDR3 sequence is 16 residues long. The CDR3 sequence is CASSDSFFAGGPGYTF. In DNA form, the CDR3 reads TGTGCCAGCAGTGACTCTTTTTTTGCAGGGGGGCCTGGCTACACCTTC.

The CDR3 loop reads CASSRQGTVAEAFF. CDR3 nucleotide sequence: TGTGCCAGCAGTCGACAGGGGACGGTGGCTGAAGCTTTCTTT. The V and J genes are TRBV6-2 or TRBV6-3 and TRBJ1-1; TRBD1 matches 8 bases. Germline V gives CDR1 MNHEY, CDR2 SVGEGT. The V gene end was trimmed by 5 bases and the J gene end by 6 bases; junction bases not matched to a gene: 8. The CDR3 totals 14 residues.

The chain uses TRBV27 and TRBJ2-2; possible D gene TRBD2, 6 bases. This CDR3 has 15 residues. Trimming pared 6 bases from V and 2 bases from J, leaving 13 bases between. Germline V gives CDR1 MNHEY, CDR2 SMNVEV (reference sequence). CDR3 coding DNA: TGTGCCAGCAGGCGATCGGGACTTAACACCGGGGAGCTGTTTTTT. Translated: CASRRSGLNTGELFF.

CDR3 loop: CASRPRQGVGNTEAFF. Here the CDR3 DNA reads TGTGCCAGTAGACCCCGACAGGGGGTCGGGAACACTGAAGCTTTCTTT. The gene calls are TRBV19 and TRBJ1-1; 9 nucleotides align to TRBD1. The CDR3 has 16 residues. From germline, CDR1 is LNHDA and CDR2 SQIVND (reference sequence). V lost 6 bases and J lost 1; bases outside the gene matches: 9.

The chain is built from TRBV9 and TRBJ2-7, with D perhaps matching TRBD1 (5 bases). The V end was cut by 4 bases, the J end by 0 bases, with 14 bases between. Germline-derived CDR1 and CDR2 are SGDLS and YYNGEE. This CDR3 has 15 residues. The CDR3 reads CASSPRQTLSYEQYF. The CDR3 DNA reads as TGTGCCAGCAGCCCCAGACAGACCCTCTCCTACGAGCAGTACTTC.

This chain joins TRBV27 and TRBJ1-2, with 8 positions matching TRBD1. The CDR3 contains 15 residues. The germline gives CDR1 MNHEY, CDR2 SMNVEV (reference sequence). Unmatched junction bases numbered 9, after V lost 5 bases and J lost 4 bases. CDR3 sequence reads: CASSSGTGTVYGYTF. CDR3 DNA: TGTGCCAGCAGTAGCGGGACAGGCACCGTCTATGGCTACACCTTC.

This chain connects TRBV11-2 to TRBJ2-7, with 10 bases aligning to TRBD2. V trimming: 6 bases; J trimming: 1 base; junction bases outside the gene matches: 18. The CDR3 runs 19 residues. CDR1 and CDR2 (germline): SGHAT, FQNNGV. CDR3 sequence reads: CASSQCSGASSGRSYEQYV. The CDR3 DNA is TGTGCCAGCAGTCAGTGCTCGGGGGCGTCTAGCGGGAGATCCTACGAGCAGTACGTC.

The genes are TRBV28 and TRBJ2-3; 7 nucleotides align to TRBD2. The germline V gene encodes CDR1 MDHEN and CDR2 SYDVKM. Trimming took 7 bases from V and 5 from J; bases not matched to a gene: 9. CDR3 length: 14 amino acids. CDR3 nucleotides: TGTGCCAGCATTGACGATATAGCGGGAGATACGCAGTATTTT. It yields the protein CASIDDIAGDTQYF.

The CDR3 nucleotides are TGTGCCAGCAGCGTAGCGGGAGGGTCGGAGACCCAGTACTTC. Residues: CASSVAGGSETQYF. This chain connects TRBV9 to TRBJ2-5; TRBD2 matches at 8 bases. Germline lookup yields CDR1 SGDLS and CDR2 YYNGEE. V shed 0 bases and J 5 bases; nucleotides not matched to a gene: 3. This CDR3 region has 14 residues.